This T cell receptor beta chain stems from a study of vaccination and CD4 T cells after COVID-19. CDR1 and CDR2 (germline): MNHNS, SASEGT. Trimming took 4 bases from V and 7 from J, leaving 14 bases between them. The CDR3 spans 14 residues. As to treatment: approximately 9-day PBMC culture with coronavirus spike peptide pools or control peptides (ViraFEST assay). Points on this clonotype: Its antigen is as yet unknown.

The Oncomine TCR Beta short-read assay sequenced DNA from cultured CD4+ T cells. Via MiXCR, TCRdb re-called the PCR reads, giving one row per CDR3 protein. Of roughly 28,000 distinct CDR3 sequences in the sample, 62% are singletons; the top ten hold about 15%. This rearrangement joins TRBV6-1 to TRBJ2-4; tentative D call: TRBD2 (6 bases). The sequencing here drew on CD4+ T cells from blood, cultured in vitro, taken after SARS-CoV-2 vaccination. This receptor was obtained from a human donor who received a COVID-19 vaccine. The CDR3 region has the DNA TGTGCCAGCAGTGGAACAAGGGGACTGAACATTCAGTACTTC. The encoded protein is CASSGTRGLNIQYF.